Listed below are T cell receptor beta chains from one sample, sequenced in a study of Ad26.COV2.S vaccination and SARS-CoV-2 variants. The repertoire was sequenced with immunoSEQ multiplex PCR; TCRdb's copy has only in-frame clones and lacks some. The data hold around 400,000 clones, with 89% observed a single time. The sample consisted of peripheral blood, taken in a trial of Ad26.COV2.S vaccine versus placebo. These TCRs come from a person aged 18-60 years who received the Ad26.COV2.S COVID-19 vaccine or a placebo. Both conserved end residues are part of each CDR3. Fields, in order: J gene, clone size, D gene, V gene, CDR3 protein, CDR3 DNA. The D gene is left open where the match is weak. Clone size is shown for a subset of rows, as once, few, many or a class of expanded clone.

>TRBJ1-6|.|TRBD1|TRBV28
CASALPGQGILGNSPLHF
TGTGCCAGCGCCCTCCCGGGACAGGGGATTTTGGGGAATTCACCCCTCCACTTT
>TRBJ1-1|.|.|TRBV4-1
CASSQDWAGRAEAFF
TGCGCCAGCAGCCAAGACTGGGCAGGGAGGGCTGAAGCTTTCTTT
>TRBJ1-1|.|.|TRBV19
CASSQDSMGFGTEAFF
TGTGCCAGTAGTCAGGACTCGATGGGGTTCGGCACTGAAGCTTTCTTT
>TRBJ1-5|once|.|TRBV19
CASSSPTRSGNQPQHF
TGTGCCAGTAGCTCCCCCACAAGGTCAGGCAATCAGCCCCAGCATTTT
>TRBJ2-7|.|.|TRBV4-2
CASSHGAGRYEQYF
TGTGCCAGCAGCCACGGGGCCGGACGCTACGAGCAGTACTTC
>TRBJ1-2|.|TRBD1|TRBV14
CASSQTSRGSVYGYTF
TGTGCCAGCAGCCAAACGTCCAGGGGGAGTGTGTATGGCTACACCTTC
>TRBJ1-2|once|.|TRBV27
CASSLMGLAGYGYTF
TGTGCCAGCAGTTTAATGGGGTTGGCAGGCTATGGCTACACCTTC
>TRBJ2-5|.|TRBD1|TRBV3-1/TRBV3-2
CASSHLPTGGETQYF
TGTGCCAGCAGCCATCTTCCTACAGGGGGGGAGACCCAGTACTTC
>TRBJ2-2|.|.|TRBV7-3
CASSLGLTNTGELFF
TGTGCCAGCAGCTTAGGGCTGACGAACACCGGGGAGCTGTTTTTT
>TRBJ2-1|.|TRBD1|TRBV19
CASLSDRGTYNEQFF
TGTGCCAGTTTATCTGACAGGGGGACCTACAATGAGCAGTTCTTC